The 30 T cell receptor beta chains in this list originate from one sample, sequenced in a study of T cell responses to AZD1222 COVID-19 vaccine. The table came from immunoSEQ multiplex PCR; TCRdb's copy has only in-frame clones and leaves some out. Here the sample spans some 110,000 clones, 90% to 95% being singletons. Here the sequenced sample was peripheral blood, taken on day 0 of AZD1222 vaccination. Receptors originate from an adult in good health.

The chain uses TRBV18 and TRBJ1-5; D is perhaps TRBD1 (6 bases). V lost 2 bases and J lost 5, with 13 bases in between. This CDR3 region has 15 residues. Germline CDR1 and CDR2: KGHSH and LQKENI. CDR3 bases: TGTGCCAGCTCACCAGGAACCGGGACACATCAGCCCCAGCATTTT. Translating it yields CASSPGTGTHQPQHF.

This chain connects TRBV24-1 to TRBJ2-5, with 7 positions matching TRBD1. With 6 bases clipped from V and 5 bases from J, the junction kept 5 bases outside the gene matches. The CDR3 runs to 13 residues. The germline V gene has CDR1 KGHDR and CDR2 SFDVKD. The CDR3 loop reads CATSSGQPETQYF. CDR3 coding DNA: TGTGCCACCAGTTCGGGACAGCCTGAGACCCAGTACTTC.

This clone is a singleton in its sample. V is TRBV28 and J is TRBJ2-1; 7 positions match TRBD2. The CDR3 totals 13 residues. Trimming took 11 bases from V and 8 from J; bases not matched to a gene: 12. Germline loops: CDR1 MDHEN, CDR2 SYDVKM. CDR3 amino acids: CAGGEREGDEQFF. CDR3 DNA sequence: TGTGCCGGTGGGGAAAGGGAGGGTGATGAGCAGTTCTTC.

V is TRBV5-4 and J is TRBJ2-7; D is perhaps TRBD1 or TRBD2 (5 bases each). V was trimmed by 2 bases and J by 7 bases, leaving 10 bases between them. CDR3 size: 12 residues. Germline V gene lookup returns CDR1 SGHNT and CDR2 YYREEE (reference sequence). The DNA of the CDR3 is TGTGCCAGCAGCTTAGGGACGGGGGAGCAGTACTTC. As protein: CASSLGTGEQYF.

The chain joins TRBV4-1 to TRBJ2-1; 10 bases map to TRBD1. Germline V gene sequence: CDR1 MGHRA, CDR2 YSYEKL. With V trimmed by 0 bases and J by 2 bases, 1 base remained unmatched. The CDR3 sequence is 16 residues long. CDR3 residues: CASSQEGQGAYNEQFF. CDR3 nucleotide sequence: TGCGCCAGCAGCCAAGAAGGACAGGGGGCCTACAATGAGCAGTTCTTC.

V usage is TRBV4-1 and J usage is TRBJ2-4; 8 positions agree with TRBD1. Germline loops: CDR1 MGHRA, CDR2 YSYEKL. The trim removed 3 bases at V and 1 base at J, leaving 5 bases unmatched. CDR3 size: 16 residues. The CDR3 loop is CASSQTGVVAKNIQYF. CDR3 DNA: TGCGCCAGCAGCCAGACAGGGGTGGTGGCCAAAAACATTCAGTACTTC.

The chain joins TRBV6-5 to TRBJ1-1, with 9 bases matching TRBD1. V gave up 0 bases and J gave up 4 bases; unmatched junction bases: 6. The CDR3 has 16 amino acids. The germline V gene encodes CDR1 MNHEY and CDR2 SVGAGI. In DNA, the CDR3 is TGTGCCAGCAGTTACTCGGGACAGGGTTTAGGCACTGAAGCTTTCTTT. Translated, it gives CASSYSGQGLGTEAFF.

The V call is TRBV18, the J call TRBJ1-2, with 7 positions matching TRBD1. The germline CDR1 and CDR2 sequences are KGHSH and LQKENI. V dropped 5 bases and J dropped 9; count of bases not matched to a gene: 15. This CDR3 is built from 15 residues. The CDR3: CASSEPGQIDMSYTF. The CDR3 region has the DNA TGTGCCAGCTCAGAGCCGGGACAGATAGATATGAGCTACACCTTC.

The chain recombines TRBV15 with TRBJ2-7; 8 bases agree with TRBD1. V was clipped by 5 bases and J by 7 bases; unmatched bases: 10. The CDR3 loop spans 14 amino acids. Per germline, CDR1 LNHNV and CDR2 YYDKDF (reference sequence). The CDR3 here is CATSVGTGPGEQYF. DNA for the CDR3: TGTGCCACCAGCGTTGGGACAGGACCCGGGGAGCAGTACTTC.

V gene TRBV28 combines with J gene TRBJ2-3; D remains ambiguous. Germline loops: CDR1 MDHEN, CDR2 SYDVKM. The CDR3 length is 16 residues. V dropped 5 bases and J dropped 1 base, with 16 bases sitting between them. CDR3 protein: CASSLMWQRGTDTQYF. The CDR3, as DNA: TGTGCCAGCAGTCTGATGTGGCAAAGGGGCACAGATACGCAGTATTTT.

About this clone itself: Different DNA sequences within this sample yield the same CDR3. CDR3 DNA sequence: TGTGCCAGCAGCTCTAGCGGGAGGGCCGGGGAGACCCAGTACTTC. This sequence encodes CASSSSGRAGETQYF. This chain connects TRBV7-3 to TRBJ2-5; 12 bases line up with TRBD2. The CDR3 spans 15 residues. Losses at the gene ends were 4 bases for V and 5 bases for J; bases not matched to a gene: 5. Germline-derived CDR1 and CDR2 are SGHTA and FQGTGA.

The chain recombines TRBV5-1 with TRBJ1-2; D is unclear. The length of the CDR3 is 16 residues. Germline V gene data show CDR1 as SGHRS and CDR2 as YFSETQ. V was pared by 0 bases and J by 3 bases, with 15 bases between. This chain's CDR3 is CASSLDGSGGDYGYTF. The CDR3 DNA follows: TGCGCCAGCAGCTTGGATGGTTCTGGCGGGGACTATGGCTACACCTTC.

The chain links TRBV2 to TRBJ1-5; D may be TRBD1 (5 bases). Germline loops: CDR1 SNHLY, CDR2 FYNNEI. The CDR3 is 15 amino acids. Deletions cut 6 bases from V and 5 bases from J, with 17 bases between. In DNA, the CDR3 is TGTGCCAGCAGGCGAGTGCCAGGGAGGGATCAGCCCCAGCATTTT. This translates into CASRRVPGRDQPQHF.

The count of this clone is one. This sequence joins TRBV20-1 and TRBJ1-2, with D unresolved. Trimming stripped 5 bases from V and 8 bases from J, with 12 bases between. In germline, CDR1 is DFQATT, CDR2 SNEGSKA (reference sequence). The CDR3 consists of 11 residues. CDR3 residues: CSAAQFGGYTF. For the CDR3, the DNA is TGCAGTGCTGCCCAATTTGGAGGCTACACCTTC.

This chain links TRBV6-5 with TRBJ2-7, with 13 bases that match TRBD2. V was pared by 10 bases and J by 3 bases, with 6 bases of the junction left unmatched. Germline V gene sequence: CDR1 MNHEY, CDR2 SVGAGI. This CDR3 spans 14 amino acids. CDR3 sequence (DNA): TGTGCCACCACTGGACTAGCGGGAGTCTACGAGCAGTACTTC. Protein product: CATTGLAGVYEQYF.

J is TRBJ1-5 and V is TRBV5-5, with 8 bases aligning to TRBD1. Germline CDR1 is SGHKS and CDR2 is YYEKEE (reference sequence). The CDR3 consists of 16 residues. V shed 4 bases, J shed 0 bases, and the junction held 6 bases outside the gene matches. The CDR3 protein is CASSAGTGYSNQPQHF. DNA for the CDR3: TGTGCCAGCAGCGCCGGGACAGGATATAGCAATCAGCCCCAGCATTTT.

This clone has more than one count but fewer than ten. The chain recombines TRBV5-4 with TRBJ2-7; D unclear. Germline V lookup: CDR1 SGHNT, CDR2 YYREEE (reference sequence). The length of the CDR3 is 15 residues. V was shortened by 2 bases and J by 2 bases, with 14 bases between the two germline ends. The DNA for the CDR3 is TGTGCCAGCAGCTTTCGGTTACAGTCAACCTACGAGCAGTACTTC. Translated: CASSFRLQSTYEQYF.

The chain links TRBV7-9 to TRBJ1-2, with D possibly being TRBD1 (6 bases). The germline gives CDR1 SEHNR, CDR2 FQNEAQ (reference sequence). V lost 5 bases, J lost 0 bases, and 7 bases lay in between. The CDR3 is 13 amino acids. CDR3 sequence: CASSDRTNYGYTF. The CDR3 DNA reads TGTGCCAGCAGCGACAGGACTAACTATGGCTACACCTTC. Combining the CDR3 with reference TRBV7-9 and TRBJ1-2 gives the whole variable domain DTGVSQNPRHKITKRGQNVTFRCDPISEHNRLYWYRQTLGQGPEFLTYFQNEAQLEKSRLLSDRFSAERPKGSFSTLEIQRTEQGDSAMYLCASSDRTNYGYTFGSGTRLTVV.

The CDR3 reads CASSAGGVNFYSPLHF. Here the CDR3 DNA reads TGCGCCAGCAGCGCCGGGGGAGTCAACTTTTATTCACCCCTCCACTTT. J is TRBJ1-6 and V is TRBV5-1, with D maybe TRBD1 (5 bases). Trimming removed 4 bases at V and 8 bases at J, with 19 bases between. The length of the CDR3 is 16 residues. Germline V gives CDR1 SGHRS, CDR2 YFSETQ. Full variable domain (remainder filled in from reference TRBV5-1 and TRBJ1-6): KAGVTQTPRYLIKTRGQQVTLSCSPISGHRSVSWYQQTPGQGLQFLFEYFSETQRNKGNFPGRFSGRQFSNSRSEMNVSTLELGDSALYLCASSAGGVNFYSPLHFGNGTRLTVT.

V is TRBV7-8 and J is TRBJ2-7, with 7 bases that match TRBD2. J was trimmed by 6 bases and V by 4 bases; bases with no gene match: 21. CDR3 length: 18 residues. The germline V gene has CDR1 SGHVS and CDR2 FQNEAQ. The CDR3 here is CASSYGAAVGAKRGEQYF. The CDR3 DNA reads TGTGCCAGCAGCTACGGGGCGGCAGTCGGGGCCAAGCGGGGCGAGCAGTACTTC.

V usage is TRBV7-2 and J usage is TRBJ2-1; tentative D call: TRBD2 (6 bases). The CDR3 is 13 amino acids. Germline V gene data show CDR1 as SGHTA and CDR2 as FQGNSA. V lost 3 bases and J 10 bases, leaving 13 bases between the germline ends. Here the CDR3 reads CASSFIGGTEQFF. The CDR3 bases are TGTGCCAGCAGCTTTATCGGCGGGACCGAGCAGTTCTTC.

This clone was seen a handful of times. CDR3 residues: CASGRQGQFDEQFF. The DNA of the CDR3 is TGTGCCAGCGGTCGACAGGGCCAGTTCGATGAGCAGTTCTTC. The rearrangement uses TRBV2 and TRBJ2-1; 7 bases line up with TRBD1. J lost 8 bases, V lost 8 bases, and 12 bases had no gene match. CDR1 is SNHLY, CDR2 FYNNEI, per germline. This CDR3 has 14 amino acids.

Written as DNA, the CDR3 is TGTGCCAGCAGCTTGGGGAAATTTGAAGCTTTCTTT. It is translated as CASSLGKFEAFF. The V and J genes are TRBV5-6 and TRBJ1-1, with D unclear. V was trimmed by 0 bases and J by 7 bases, leaving 7 bases between them. Germline CDR1 reads SGHDT; CDR2 reads YYEEEE. CDR3 length equals 12 residues.

This clone was counted a few times. The gene calls are TRBV10-3 and TRBJ2-1, with 10 bases identical to TRBD2. With 3 bases clipped from V and 6 bases from J, the junction kept 2 bases outside the gene matches. The CDR3 consists of 14 residues. CDR1 and CDR2 from the germline V gene are ENHRY and SYGVKD. The CDR3 loop reads CAISEPSGSNEQFF. The CDR3 bases are TGTGCCATCAGTGAACCTAGCGGGAGCAATGAGCAGTTCTTC.

The rearrangement joins TRBV27 to TRBJ2-7, with unresolved D. This CDR3 has 13 residues. The V gene lost 5 bases and the J gene lost 3 bases, with 11 bases spanning the gap. CDR1 and CDR2 from the germline V gene are MNHEY and SMNVEV (reference sequence). CDR3 amino acids: CASSPRRGYEQYF. DNA for the CDR3: TGTGCCAGCAGTCCCCGACGAGGCTACGAGCAGTACTTC.

The V call is TRBV28, the J call TRBJ1-2; D gene uncertain. V was shortened by 4 bases and J by 4 bases, with 13 bases between the two germline ends. The CDR3 extends over 14 amino acids. Germline CDR1 is MDHEN and CDR2 is SYDVKM. CDR3 residues: CASSSPHGRYGYTF. CDR3 sequence (DNA): TGTGCCAGCAGTTCCCCCCACGGGCGCTATGGCTACACCTTC.

The genes are TRBV27 and TRBJ1-5; 7 positions match TRBD1. V dropped 8 bases and J dropped 2; count of bases not matched to a gene: 12. Germline assignment: CDR1 MNHEY and CDR2 SMNVEV (reference sequence). CDR3 size: 16 residues. As DNA, the CDR3 is TGTGCCAGCCGTATTACAGGGGCCGGGCGCAATCAGCCCCAGCATTTT. It encodes CASRITGAGRNQPQHF.

The rearrangement uses TRBV7-6 and TRBJ2-3; a possible D gene is TRBD2 (6 bases). This CDR3 has 17 amino acids. The ends were cut back, 2 bases at V and 2 bases at J, with 17 bases in the middle. The V gene's germline CDR1 is SGHVS and CDR2 FNYEAQ. The CDR3 DNA reads as TGTGCCAGCAGCTTAACTTCAAGCGGGCACCTCACAGATACGCAGTATTTT. This translates into CASSLTSSGHLTDTQYF.

This clone was seen only once. This chain links TRBV9 with TRBJ2-7; 8 bases are shared with TRBD2. The CDR3 is 14 amino acids. The trim removed 1 base at V and 6 bases at J, leaving 6 bases unmatched. The germline V gene has CDR1 SGDLS and CDR2 YYNGEE. The DNA for the CDR3 is TGTGCCAGCAGCGTAAGCGGGAGCAGCGTCGAGCAGTACTTC. Translating gives CASSVSGSSVEQYF. The variable domain in full, with the rest retrieved from reference TRBV9 and TRBJ2-7, is DSGVTQTPKHLITATGQRVTLRCSPRSGDLSVYWYQQSLDQGLQFLIQYYNGEERAKGNILERFSAQQFPDLHSELNLSSLELGDSALYFCASSVSGSSVEQYFGPGTRLTVT.

The chain carries TRBV28 and TRBJ1-1; the D gene is possibly TRBD1 (6 bases). V was shortened by 5 bases and J by 2 bases, with 21 bases between the two germline ends. The CDR3 contains 17 residues. Germline CDR1 is MDHEN and CDR2 is SYDVKM. CDR3 loop: CASSRRTGFSRNTEAFF. The CDR3 DNA reads as TGTGCCAGCAGTCGTCGTACAGGGTTTTCTAGAAACACTGAAGCTTTCTTT.